The 26 T cell receptor beta chains reported below all come from one sample, sequenced in a study of cytomegalovirus exposure and HLA in healthy donors. PCR involved 60 Vbeta and 13 Jbeta primers. Some clones are missing from TCRdb's copy, which holds only in-frame ones; the method was immunoSEQ multiplex PCR. Of about 76,000 clones listed, 79% were seen once; the top ten hold approximately 2.4%. Sequences were obtained from PBMCs. The source is a man aged 25-45 years in good health and CMV-seronegative.

This chain joins TRBV5-1 and TRBJ2-3; 9 positions match TRBD2. V gave up 1 base and J gave up 3 bases; unmatched junction bases: 3. Germline V gene data show CDR1 as SGHRS and CDR2 as YFSETQ. The CDR3 spans 15 residues. Here the CDR3 DNA reads TGCGCCAGCAGCTTGTCGACTAGCGGTACAGATACGCAGTATTTT. Protein product: CASSLSTSGTDTQYF.

Note on this clone: This sample also contains other DNA sequences that code for the same CDR3. V usage is TRBV7-2 and J usage is TRBJ2-3; D gene uncertain. The germline V gene encodes CDR1 SGHTA and CDR2 FQGNSA. The CDR3 is 12 residues long. V was clipped by 1 base and J by 7 bases, with 6 bases between them. This CDR3 is CASSLGAYTQYF. DNA for the CDR3: TGTGCCAGCAGCTTAGGCGCTTATACGCAGTATTTT.

The rearrangement joins TRBV7-9 to TRBJ2-2; TRBD2 matches 9 bases. CDR1 and CDR2 from the germline V gene are SEHNR and FQNEAQ (reference sequence). The trim removed 6 bases at V and 1 base at J, leaving 3 bases unmatched. This CDR3 has 15 residues. CDR3 bases: TGTGCCAGCAGTTTGACTAGCGGGAACACCGGGGAGCTGTTTTTT. This sequence encodes CASSLTSGNTGELFF.

The chain combines TRBV4-3 with TRBJ2-3; 8 bases line up with TRBD2. CDR1 is LGHNA and CDR2 is YSLEER in the germline V gene. V was clipped by 0 bases and J by 3 bases; unmatched bases: 2. The CDR3 runs to 15 residues. CDR3 sequence (DNA): TGCGCCAGCAGCCAAGAGGTAGCGGGGACAGATACGCAGTATTTT. As protein: CASSQEVAGTDTQYF.

The chain is built from TRBV4-1 and TRBJ2-2; the D is unclear. Germline loops: CDR1 MGHRA, CDR2 YSYEKL. Trimming removed 9 bases from V and 2 bases from J, with 13 bases in between. The CDR3 runs 14 residues. The CDR3 DNA sequence: TGCGCCAGTAACCTTGGTGGCAACACCGGGGAGCTGTTTTTT. It encodes CASNLGGNTGELFF.

In regard to this clone: At one boundary the junction diverges from the germline segment, which might be a read error. The CDR3 sequence: CASSERGRAGLF. CDR3 DNA sequence: TGCGCCAGCAGTGAAAGGGGACGAGCGGGTCTATTC. This chain joins TRBV10-1 and TRBJ2-7; a weak D match, TRBD2 (6 bases). CDR1 WNHNN and CDR2 SYGVQD come from the germline V gene (reference sequence). CDR3 length: 12 residues.

The chain employs TRBV5-4 and TRBJ1-2; D is perhaps TRBD1 (5 bases). The CDR3 sequence is 15 residues long. The V gene lost 0 bases and the J gene lost 9 bases, with 18 bases spanning the gap. Germline V lookup: CDR1 SGHNT, CDR2 YYREEE (reference sequence). This CDR3 reads CASSLVTPQGGSYTF. Written as DNA, the CDR3 is TGTGCCAGCAGCTTGGTGACACCGCAGGGAGGTAGCTACACCTTC.

The chain recombines TRBV2 with TRBJ1-5; D gene uncertain. Trimming removed 7 bases from V and 4 bases from J, with 17 bases in between. This CDR3 comprises 15 residues. From germline, CDR1 is SNHLY and CDR2 FYNNEI. For the CDR3, the DNA is TGTGCCAGCACTTTCGTCCCAGACTCTAATCAGCCCCAGCATTTT. Translating it yields CASTFVPDSNQPQHF.

The V call is TRBV2, the J call TRBJ2-1; 9 positions match TRBD1. The CDR3 contains 15 residues. The V gene end was trimmed by 1 base and the J gene end by 9 bases; junction bases not matched to a gene: 7. Germline V gene sequence: CDR1 SNHLY, CDR2 FYNNEI. CDR3 loop: CASSEVTPTGGEQFF. CDR3 bases: TGTGCCAGCAGTGAAGTAACCCCGACAGGGGGTGAGCAGTTCTTC. Full variable domain (rest looked up from reference TRBV2 and TRBJ2-1): EPEVTQTPSHQVTQMGQEVILRCVPISNHLYFYWYRQILGQKVEFLVSFYNNEISEKSEIFDDQFSVERPDGSNFTLKIRSTKLEDSAMYFCASSEVTPTGGEQFFGPGTRLTVL.

This clone has a handful of counts. This sequence joins TRBV18 and TRBJ1-6, with D perhaps matching TRBD1 (6 bases). Trimming took off 6 bases at V and 10 bases at J, with 16 bases between the two ends. The CDR3 has 14 amino acids. The germline CDR1 and CDR2 sequences are KGHSH and LQKENI. CDR3 sequence reads: CASSDGQNWSPLHF. Here the CDR3 DNA reads TGTGCCAGCTCGGACGGACAGAACTGGTCACCCCTCCACTTT.

In its sample, this clone was seen a few times. This rearrangement joins TRBV6-6 to TRBJ2-2; D is unresolved. V was pared by 5 bases and J by 4 bases, with 8 bases between. Per germline, CDR1 MNHNY and CDR2 SVGAGI (reference sequence). The CDR3 loop spans 13 amino acids. The CDR3, as DNA: TGTGCCAGCAGTCCCATCAGCACCGGGGAGCTGTTTTTT. Translating it yields CASSPISTGELFF.

The chain links TRBV18 to TRBJ1-4, with D perhaps matching TRBD1 (6 bases). The CDR3 loop spans 16 amino acids. From germline, CDR1 is KGHSH and CDR2 LQKENI. Trimming took 5 bases from V and 1 from J, leaving 14 bases between them. The CDR3: CASSFTGSQTNEKLFF. CDR3 coding DNA: TGTGCCAGCTCATTTACAGGGAGCCAAACTAATGAAAAACTGTTTTTT. The full variable domain, in which reference TRBV18 and TRBJ1-4 provide the parts outside the CDR3, is NAGVMQNPRHLVRRRGQEARLRCSPMKGHSHVYWYRQLPEEGLKFMVYLQKENIIDESGMPKERFSAEFPKEGPSILRIQQVVRGDSAAYFCASSFTGSQTNEKLFFGSGTQLSVL.

In this sample, this clone turned up once. The chain links TRBV30 to TRBJ2-5; D is possibly TRBD2 (6 bases). Germline loops: CDR1 GTSNPN, CDR2 SVGIG (reference sequence). This CDR3 has 15 residues. V lost 0 bases and J lost 5, with 16 bases in between. The chain's CDR3 is CAWSVPAFGGETQYF. Here the CDR3 DNA reads TGTGCCTGGAGTGTACCAGCGTTCGGAGGGGAGACCCAGTACTTC. Full variable domain (rest looked up from reference TRBV30 and TRBJ2-5): SQTIHQWPATLVQPVGSPLSLECTVEGTSNPNLYWYRQAAGRGLQLLFYSVGIGQISSEVPQNLSASRPQDRQFILSSKKLLLSDSGFYLCAWSVPAFGGETQYFGPGTRLLVL.

This clone was counted a few times. Within the sample, other DNA sequences also encode this same CDR3. CDR3 coding DNA: TGTGCCAGCGGTGGACGGCGGGGGACTGAAGCTTTCTTT. It codes for CASGGRRGTEAFF. The chain combines TRBV27 with TRBJ1-1, with a tentative D call TRBD1 (5 bases). The germline V gene has CDR1 MNHEY and CDR2 SMNVEV (reference sequence). This CDR3 contains 13 residues. Trimming stripped 8 bases from V and 5 bases from J, with 15 bases between.

This chain connects TRBV29-1 to TRBJ2-6, with D possibly being TRBD1 (7 bases). The CDR3 covers 15 residues. V was clipped by 6 bases and J by 4 bases, with 16 bases between them. CDR1 is SQVTM and CDR2 is ANQGSEA in the germline V gene. The CDR3 DNA reads TGCAGCGTGGCAGGGGGGACGGGAGGGGCCAACGTCCTGACTTTC. Protein product: CSVAGGTGGANVLTF.

The gene calls are TRBV18 and TRBJ1-5, with TRBD1 matching over 9 bases. CDR1 is KGHSH, CDR2 LQKENI, per germline. The CDR3 loop spans 16 amino acids. V trimming: 3 bases; J trimming: 0 bases; junction bases outside the gene matches: 3. The DNA for the CDR3 is TGTGCCAGCTCACCTACAGGGGGCCCTAGCAATCAGCCCCAGCATTTT. Translating it yields CASSPTGGPSNQPQHF.

This clone came up once. V and J are TRBV18 and TRBJ2-5; D might be TRBD1 (6 bases). CDR1 is KGHSH, CDR2 LQKENI, per germline. This CDR3 has 15 amino acids. V shed 6 bases and J shed 2 bases, with 16 bases lying between them. CDR3 sequence: CASSLNRETQETQYF. Here the CDR3 DNA reads TGTGCCAGCTCCTTAAACAGGGAAACACAAGAGACCCAGTACTTC.

This chain connects TRBV15 to TRBJ1-5; the match to TRBD1 covers 7 bases. The germline V gene encodes CDR1 LNHNV and CDR2 YYDKDF (reference sequence). The CDR3 is made up of 15 amino acids. With 3 bases clipped from V and 2 bases from J, the junction kept 4 bases outside the gene matches. The DNA for the CDR3 is TGTGCCACCAGCAGGGATACAGGGGGCAATCAGCCCCAGCATTTT. It encodes CATSRDTGGNQPQHF.

The V and J genes are TRBV7-9 and TRBJ2-5; the match to TRBD1 covers 8 bases. The last part of the DNA fits TRBJ2-7 better; the J call may be wrong. Germline lookup yields CDR1 SEHNR and CDR2 FQNEAQ (reference sequence). The CDR3 length is 15 residues. CDR3 in amino acids: CASSARQGSGYEQYF. DNA of the CDR3: TGTGCCAGCAGCGCCCGACAGGGGTCGGGCTACGAGCAGTACTTC.

V and J are TRBV5-6 and TRBJ2-4, with TRBD1 as a possible D gene (6 bases). The CDR3 loop spans 16 amino acids. V was trimmed by 2 bases and J by 6 bases, leaving 18 bases between them. CDR1 SGHDT and CDR2 YYEEEE come from the germline V gene. This CDR3 reads CASSFITGSVGNIQYF. Here the CDR3 DNA reads TGTGCCAGCAGCTTCATCACAGGGAGCGTAGGAAACATTCAGTACTTC. Looking up the rest from reference TRBV5-6 and TRBJ2-4 gives the full variable domain: DAGVTQSPTHLIKTRGQQVTLRCSPKSGHDTVSWYQQALGQGPQFIFQYYEEEERQRGNFPDRFSGHQFPNYSSELNVNALLLGDSALYLCASSFITGSVGNIQYFGAGTRLSVL.

The chain links TRBV7-2 to TRBJ2-3; the D gene is possibly TRBD2 (7 bases). Trimming pared 6 bases from V and 11 bases from J, leaving 21 bases between. Looked up from germline, CDR1 is SGHTA and CDR2 is FQGNSA. CDR3 length: 14 amino acids. DNA of the CDR3: TGTGCCAGCAGATCCAGGAGGGGGGGCTGGGTGCAGTATTTT. This codes for CASRSRRGGWVQYF.

This chain uses TRBV19 with TRBJ1-4; D is perhaps TRBD1 (6 bases). The CDR3 loop spans 16 amino acids. Germline loops: CDR1 LNHDA, CDR2 SQIVND (reference sequence). V shed 5 bases and J shed 7 bases, with 20 bases lying between them. CDR3 loop: CASSPQLTGGIEKLFF. The CDR3 DNA sequence: TGTGCCAGTAGTCCACAATTGACAGGCGGCATTGAAAAACTGTTTTTT.

This chain joins TRBV6-1 and TRBJ2-5, with 12 bases matching TRBD2. The assigned J gene may be wrong: the sequence end matches TRBJ2-7 better. Germline loops: CDR1 MNHNS, CDR2 SASEGT. The CDR3 length is 14 residues. CDR3 residues: CASSEPLAGGEQYF. CDR3 nucleotide sequence: TGTGCCAGCAGTGAACCACTAGCGGGAGGCGAGCAGTACTTC.

The rearrangement uses TRBV7-8 and TRBJ2-7; 7 bases map to TRBD1. Germline values: CDR1 SGHVS, CDR2 FQNEAQ. V lost 3 bases, J lost 5 bases, and 7 bases stayed unmatched. This CDR3 has 14 residues. CDR3 bases: TGTGCCAGCAGCTTTCGACAGGGAAGCCACGAGCAGTACTTC. Amino acids: CASSFRQGSHEQYF.

The V and J genes are TRBV4-1 and TRBJ2-2, with 7 bases that match TRBD2. Germline lookup yields CDR1 MGHRA and CDR2 YSYEKL. V shed 2 bases, J shed 0 bases, and the junction held 3 bases outside the gene matches. The CDR3 has 16 residues. DNA for the CDR3: TGCGCCAGCAGCCAACCGGGACTATCGAACACCGGGGAGCTGTTTTTT. Translation gives CASSQPGLSNTGELFF.

The rearrangement uses TRBV11-2 and TRBJ2-1; maybe TRBD1 (5 bases). V was cut by 2 bases and J by 10 bases, with 18 bases left in between. The germline gives CDR1 SGHAT, CDR2 FQNNGV. The CDR3 has 15 amino acids. This CDR3 is CASSLSRVPWGEQFF. The CDR3 coding sequence is TGTGCCAGCAGCTTATCTCGGGTCCCCTGGGGCGAGCAGTTCTTC.